This entry features one T cell receptor beta chain sequence. The antigen remains undetermined. These data come from a study of OX40 agonist ivuxolimab in advanced cancers. About the research overall: At 0.01 to 10 mg/kg, ivuxolimab was administered intravenously to patients every 2 weeks. Partial responses were achieved by three patients: one hepatocellular carcinoma, two cutaneous melanoma. The study's findings and limits: Circulating CD4+ and CD8+ T cells showed clonal expansion by week 6 at 0.1 to 3.0 mg/kg.

Clones were read by immunoSEQ multiplex PCR, and TCRdb kept only the in-frame ones, dropping some. This sample yields around 60,000 clones, of which 88% are seen a single time; 0.67% belongs to the top ten. Germline CDR1 and CDR2: SGHTA and FQGTGA. Trimming shortened V by 0 bases and J by 4 bases, and 6 bases separated the two germline ends. There are 13 residues in the CDR3. The receptor was derived from an adult with an advanced solid tumor such as melanoma, head and neck, liver or kidney cancer. The J gene is TRBJ2-5, the V gene TRBV7-3; D assignment may be TRBD1 or TRBD2 (5 bases each). This sample comprised CD4+ or CD8+ T cells sorted from blood, obtained in a trial of the OX40 agonist ivuxolimab. CDR3: CASSLTGGETQYF. Here the CDR3 DNA reads TGTGCCAGCAGCTTAACTGGGGGAGAGACCCAGTACTTC. Variable domain in full (rest from reference TRBV7-3 and TRBJ2-5): GAGVSQTPSNKVTEKGKYVELRCDPISGHTALYWYRQSLGQGPEFLIYFQGTGAADDSGLPNDRFFAVRPEGSVSTLKIQRTERGDSAVYLCASSLTGGETQYFGPGTRLLVL.